This T cell receptor (beta chain) stems from a study of cytomegalovirus exposure and HLA in healthy donors (TCRdb year 2017). A note on the overall study: In an earlier analysis of about 560 of the donors, about 270 Gb of sequence data and 90 million to 120 million unique TCR beta sequences from 180 million or so T cells were reported. An early release covering roughly 600 HLA-typed donors comprised about 320 gigabases of sequencing data and around 85 million unique TCR sequences. Of the roughly 400 genotyped donors, 81% were placed in the genetic ancestry cluster associated with self-reported Caucasian donors. The aim of the study was to test whether cataloging public T cell receptors could identify signatures of past pathogen exposure. The study used immunosequencing to profile the T cell repertoires of 670 or so subjects and linked those repertoires to cytomegalovirus serostatus. Besides the first cohort of about 730 subjects, a separate validation cohort made up of around 120 different subjects was used. High-throughput TCR immunosequencing, statistical association of individual TCRs with disease status, and machine learning were combined to predict cytomegalovirus infection status. A later analysis re-examined previously published TCR beta repertoires from several hundred donors and added high-resolution HLA genotyping to investigate patterns of TCR occurrence. Rather than using new phenotypic data, the later analysis identified candidate immune exposures from TCR beta sequences and from how often those sequences occurred across donors. To decide whether each TCR beta V gene segment behaved as functional or pseudogenic, an earlier analysis of some 600 of the donors relied on high-throughput TCR beta sequencing. Donor age, sex, ethnicity and CMV serostatus were compiled alongside the repertoire data. In a later genetic analysis, genome-wide SNP genotypes for about 65% of the 666 donors were used, and that subset was treated as a discovery cohort. All discovery cohort repertoires had been generated on a single sequencing platform. Both class I and class II loci were covered by HLA typing, at four-digit resolution. Typing coverage varied by locus: roughly 629-630 donors for A, B, C, DRB1 and DQB1; some 520 for DQA1; about 570 for DPA1; 450 to 480 for DPB1. Because of strong linkage in the cohort, 5 or 6 DR-DQ haplotypes were treated as single units for association and clustering. Among approximately 370 genotyped donors of the cohort, an average of approximately 240,000 unique TCR beta nucleotide sequences was sequenced per donor, of which about 19% were non-productive. Results and caveats for the whole study, not just this receptor: While some public TCRs were present in many individuals, most TCR sequences turned up only very rarely across donors. A further reported finding was that TCR beta sequences accurately predicted the HLA-A and HLA-B alleles for most subjects in the first cohort. Because HLA typing was unavailable for some donors at each locus, only the typed subset was used in association tests. A later analysis associated around 16,000 TCR beta sequences with specific HLA alleles at a false discovery rate of 0.05. V-gene and J-gene trimming of TCR beta chains was associated with a missense DCLRE1C variant in a later genetic analysis, and the association was replicated in an independent cohort. Assigning TCR associations to individual alleles was difficult when HLA alleles, especially DR and DQ, strongly co-occurred. It was suggested by the authors that the approach could potentially be generalized to other disease states and immunological phenotypes. Most CMV-associated TCR beta chains appeared to be HLA-restricted in a later analysis, and the HLA associations seemed to be driven largely by CMV exposure. Compared with the approximately 710-donor mean, donors in an Asian-associated ancestry cluster had fewer N-insertions in productive TCRs, according to a later genetic analysis. Some IMGT-functional V segments, including TRBV6-2 and TRBV6-3, could not be distinguished by the 87-base-pair reads and were therefore excluded. Because counts were too low, seventeen rarely observed V segments, including chromosome 9 orphons, were left out of the earlier analysis of 587 of the donors. For the cohort, immune exposure information was limited to CMV serostatus. A few of the identified cytomegalovirus-associated TCR beta chains were confirmed in vitro to be specific for cytomegalovirus antigens. In a later analysis, HLA-associated TCR beta chains showed more clonal expansion and lower generation probabilities than non-associated chains that were equally common. The study listed approximately 160 TCR beta chains as associated with cytomegalovirus. In this cohort, only TCR beta chains were sequenced, and detectable features were limited by the absence of alpha or paired-chain data. In a later analysis, several top co-occurrence clusters were reported to appear linked to parvovirus B19, influenza, CMV and Epstein-Barr virus. Presence/absence analyses assumed roughly uniform sequencing depth across donors, an assumption that may not hold. The classifier was reported to diagnose cytomegalovirus status with high specificity and sensitivity in both the original cohort and the validation cohort. A later analysis found that TCR association rates varied across HLA loci, with DRB1 alleles showing the most associated TCRs and HLA-C alleles the fewest. A cluster of highly shared sequence variants was judged likely to represent a technical artifact of the sequencing pipeline. In an earlier analysis of about 550 of the donors, most TCR beta V segments were observed in productive rearrangements about 87% or about 30% of the time, broadly matching IMGT annotations. Linkage disequilibrium might explain the correlated functional status among segregating V segments, but an unknown experimental factor could not be ruled out.

Receptors were amplified or captured by the immunoSEQ multiplex PCR assay. A mixture of 60 forward primers for TCR Vbeta segments and 13 reverse primers for TCR Jbeta segments was used in the multiplex PCR. Amplification of the CDR3 region of rearranged TCR beta genes was performed with a multiplex PCR assay on genomic DNA. On the Illumina HiSeq System, the amplified TCR beta libraries were sequenced as 87-base-pair reads. Turning to the authors' computational methods: A later analysis tallied 75 million to 95 million unique TCR beta chains across the roughly 610 repertoires, and 10 million to 11 million of those chains were shared by two or more donors. A nearest-neighbor algorithm error-corrected the raw reads and collapsed the reads into unique sequences, merging closely related sequences to remove PCR and sequencing errors. V, D and J gene segments were assigned by aligning CDR3 sequences to IMGT reference sequences. For a sequence to be retained, at least a six-nucleotide match to both a V gene segment and a J gene segment was required. A rearrangement was called productive if the CDR3 had no stop codons and remained in frame with V and J, and every other rearrangement was called non-productive. Following IMGT convention, CDR3 was defined as the stretch from the second conserved V-encoded cysteine up to the conserved J-encoded phenylalanine. Sequences without an unambiguous match to a single V gene segment were excluded from the earlier analysis of a few hundred of the donors. In an earlier analysis of roughly 600 of the donors, a V segment was called functional when productive rearrangements were above 56.7%, and segregating when the standard deviation between donors exceeded 5%. To diagnose cytomegalovirus status from the catalog of TCR beta chain sequences, a statistical classification framework was built. V and J gene assignment, in a later analysis, came from comparing TCR nucleotide sequences with IMGT/GENE-DB human TR gene sequences. In a later analysis, CDR3 sequences and most-parsimonious VDJ recombination scenarios were assigned using the TCRdist pipeline. In a later analysis, each TCR beta chain was defined by its CDR3 amino acid sequence together with its V-gene family, and reads lacking a unique V-gene family were excluded. As a way to deal with suspected cross-contamination and a sequencing artifact, a later analysis dropped approximately 570 nucleotide sequences that were highly shared and had low generation probability. In a later analysis, a clonal expansion index for each public chain was calculated from normalized within-repertoire ranks of inferred template counts. Generation probabilities in a later analysis came from a VDJ recombination model fitted to out-of-frame rearrangements, and those results were checked against IGoR. In a later analysis, TCR-TCR, TCR-HLA and TCR-CMV co-occurrence was scored with hypergeometric tests, and a repertoire-size bias correction was applied to TCR pairs. False discovery rates were estimated in a later analysis by permuting HLA or CMV assignments 20 times. In a later analysis, co-occurring TCRs were grouped using DBSCAN, with TCRdist sequence similarity added in when clustering inside HLA-allele-positive subsets. For co-occurrence clustering, repertoires with fewer than 30,000 or more than 120,000 public chains were excluded, along with four to six repertoires with anomalous nucleotide sharing. In TCRdb, the immuneACCESS table is reduced to in-frame sequences with V and J assigned. These tables do not hold every clone; where another copy was compared, an unresolved V gene accounts for under half, and the others remain unexplained. D and trimming were read from the DNA, whereas the V and J calls and clone size are those reported in that table. The sample table holds fewer than 250,000 clones, of which about 79% were seen once. The top ten hold roughly 2% of the sample.

CDR1 and CDR2 (SGHRS, YFSETQ) derive from the germline V gene. Trimming costs V 0 bases and J 4 bases, and their ends lie 13 bases apart. The CDR3 measures 15 amino acids from cysteine to phenylalanine. Only CDR3 DNA remains: 45 bases, in frame from the first base. The cohort was made up of approximately 670 healthy bone marrow donors. Cohort members were all nominally healthy when sampled, although unrecorded immune exposures were likely present. The donor was CMV seronegative and was included in the group of around 320 seronegative cohort members. A peripheral blood sample was provided by each donor, and peripheral blood mononuclear cells were used for TCR beta sequencing. Genomic DNA was extracted from the blood cell samples with the Qiagen DNeasy Blood Extraction Kit. About this clone: Its antigen has not been determined. The record has no base qualities; no much larger clone is one base away.

The source material was PBMCs. The clonotype was recovered from a man younger than 30 in good health and CMV-seronegative. This chain is built from TRBV5-1 and TRBJ2-5, with TRBD2 as a weak D call on 5 bases. The CDR3 region: CASSLGNLGAETQYF. The DNA is TGCGCCAGCAGCTTGGGGAACTTGGGAGCAGAGACCCAGTACTTC.